What follows describes a single TCR beta chain. Per the original data handling: The authors estimated nucleated cell counts from reference gene primer amplification. This table comes from immunoSEQ multiplex PCR, and its TCRdb copy is limited to in-frame clones, with some not included. V and J calls and clone size are copied from that table; D and trimming were computed from the DNA. The sample shows over 100,000 clones, around 80% of them seen only once. The data belong to a study of blood T cell repertoires in COVID-19. Trimming took 6 bases from V and 4 from J; bases not matched to a gene: 9. The germline gives CDR1 KGHSH, CDR2 LQKENI. The CDR3 length is 16 residues.

This TCR came from a woman older than 75 with active or convalescent COVID-19. The sample taken for sequencing was peripheral blood. The chain carries TRBV18 and TRBJ2-2; 9 bases are shared with TRBD2. The CDR3 here is CASSLTSGGGTGELFF. The DNA of the CDR3 is TGTGCCAGCTCGCTGACTAGCGGAGGGGGCACCGGGGAGCTGTTTTTT.